The rows below give T cell receptor beta chains drawn from one sample of a study of blood T cell repertoires in COVID-19. Clones were read by immunoSEQ multiplex PCR, and TCRdb kept only the in-frame ones, dropping some. The sample yields roughly 150,000 clones, roughly 80% seen once. The sequenced sample consisted of peripheral blood. The receptor set was obtained from a man in his sixties with acute or convalescent COVID-19. CDR3s include the opening cysteine and the closing phenylalanine or tryptophan. A D gene is named only where the DNA matches it firmly. Expanded clones are given a class, and other clones once, few, many or no size at all.

v_call: TRBV7-2
j_call: TRBJ2-4
d_call: -
clone_size: few
cdr3_nt: TGTGCCAGCAGCCGTGAAGCCGGGGTCAAAAACATTCAGTACTTC
cdr3_aa: CASSREAGVKNIQYF

v_call: TRBV19
j_call: TRBJ2-1
d_call: TRBD2
clone_size: -
cdr3_nt: TGTGCCAGTAGTACCCTAGCGGGAGGGGGCATTGGCAATGAGCAGTTCTTC
cdr3_aa: CASSTLAGGGIGNEQFF

v_call: TRBV19
j_call: TRBJ1-1
d_call: TRBD1
clone_size: -
cdr3_nt: TGTGCCAGTAGTTTACAGGGGGGGTTAGTGAACACTGAAGCTTTCTTT
cdr3_aa: CASSLQGGLVNTEAFF

v_call: TRBV7-2
j_call: TRBJ2-1
d_call: TRBD2
clone_size: -
cdr3_nt: TGTGCCAGCAGCTTAGCCAGCGGGAGTGAGCAGTTCTTC
cdr3_aa: CASSLASGSEQFF

v_call: TRBV7-9
j_call: TRBJ2-3
d_call: -
clone_size: once
cdr3_nt: TGTGCCAGCAGCTTAGTGGACACAGATCCCACAGATACGCAGTATTTT
cdr3_aa: CASSLVDTDPTDTQYF

v_call: TRBV29-1
j_call: TRBJ1-1
d_call: TRBD1
clone_size: -
cdr3_nt: TGCAGCGTTGCGAACAGGGGGTTCACTGAAGCTTTCTTT
cdr3_aa: CSVANRGFTEAFF

v_call: TRBV18
j_call: TRBJ2-1
d_call: -
clone_size: -
cdr3_nt: TGTGCCAGCTCACCACAGGGGAACGAGCAGTTCTTC
cdr3_aa: CASSPQGNEQFF

v_call: TRBV3-1/TRBV3-2
j_call: TRBJ2-2
d_call: TRBD2
clone_size: few
cdr3_nt: TGTGCCAGCAGCCAGCGGGGAGGGAGCACCGGGGAGCTGTTTTTT
cdr3_aa: CASSQRGGSTGELFF

v_call: TRBV6-5
j_call: TRBJ2-5
d_call: -
clone_size: -
cdr3_nt: TGTGCCAGCAGTAAACAGGGCCCCCGAGAGACCCAGTACTTC
cdr3_aa: CASSKQGPRETQYF

v_call: TRBV11-3
j_call: TRBJ2-1
d_call: TRBD2
clone_size: few
cdr3_nt: TGTGCCAGCAGCTTAGACCGGGCTAGCGGGAATGAGCAGTTCTTC
cdr3_aa: CASSLDRASGNEQFF

v_call: TRBV27
j_call: TRBJ2-1
d_call: -
clone_size: -
cdr3_nt: TGTGCCAGCAGTTTAAGGACTTTCTCCTACAATGAGCAGTTCTTC
cdr3_aa: CASSLRTFSYNEQFF

v_call: TRBV5-4
j_call: TRBJ1-2
d_call: -
clone_size: -
cdr3_nt: TGTGCCAGTCACCTACAGGGACTAGGGTATGGCTACACCTTC
cdr3_aa: CASHLQGLGYGYTF

v_call: TRBV18
j_call: TRBJ1-1
d_call: TRBD1
clone_size: -
cdr3_nt: TGTGCCAGCTCCCGACAGGGGGAGGCCACTGAAGCTTTCTTT
cdr3_aa: CASSRQGEATEAFF

v_call: TRBV3-1/TRBV3-2
j_call: TRBJ2-5
d_call: -
clone_size: -
cdr3_nt: TGTGCCAGCAGCCAGCCCGGACACTCCCTCGAAGAGACCCAGTACTTC
cdr3_aa: CASSQPGHSLEETQYF

v_call: TRBV28
j_call: TRBJ1-4
d_call: TRBD1
clone_size: -
cdr3_nt: TGTGCCAGCAGTTTATGGACAGGGTACGGTGAAAAACTGTTTTTT
cdr3_aa: CASSLWTGYGEKLFF

v_call: TRBV3-1/TRBV3-2
j_call: TRBJ2-7
d_call: TRBD2
clone_size: -
cdr3_nt: TGTGCCAGCAGCTCCCTGAGCGGGGGGAGATCCTACGAGCAGTACTTC
cdr3_aa: CASSSLSGGRSYEQYF

v_call: TRBV5-4
j_call: TRBJ2-5
d_call: -
clone_size: -
cdr3_nt: TGTGCCAGCAGCTTTTTGGGGCGTGTGGCAGAGACCCAGTACTTC
cdr3_aa: CASSFLGRVAETQYF

v_call: TRBV2
j_call: TRBJ1-4
d_call: -
clone_size: -
cdr3_nt: TGTGCCGGGGGCGTAGGAAAACTGTTTTTT
cdr3_aa: CAGGVGKLFF

v_call: TRBV5-6
j_call: TRBJ1-1
d_call: TRBD1
clone_size: -
cdr3_nt: TGTGCCAGCAGCTACGATTTGGGACAGGGGCGTTCGAACACTGAAGCTTTCTTT
cdr3_aa: CASSYDLGQGRSNTEAFF

v_call: TRBV7-9
j_call: TRBJ1-6
d_call: -
clone_size: -
cdr3_nt: TGTGCCAGCAGCTCTAATAATTCACCCCTCCACTTT
cdr3_aa: CASSSNNSPLHF

v_call: TRBV4-2
j_call: TRBJ1-4
d_call: -
clone_size: -
cdr3_nt: TGTGCCAGCAGCCAAGAAGGGGCAAATGAAAAACTGTTTTTT
cdr3_aa: CASSQEGANEKLFF

v_call: TRBV6-6
j_call: TRBJ1-6
d_call: -
clone_size: -
cdr3_nt: TGTGCCAATTGCCGGGGTCGTCACTATAATTCACCCCTCCACTTT
cdr3_aa: CANCRGRHYNSPLHF

v_call: TRBV4-1
j_call: TRBJ2-3
d_call: -
clone_size: -
cdr3_nt: TGCGCCAGCAGCCTGCAGGGGATCACAGATACGCAGTATTTT
cdr3_aa: CASSLQGITDTQYF

v_call: TRBV29-1
j_call: TRBJ2-7
d_call: TRBD1
clone_size: -
cdr3_nt: TGCAGCGTTGAGAGGGACAGGGGATACGAGCAGTACTTC
cdr3_aa: CSVERDRGYEQYF

v_call: TRBV28
j_call: TRBJ1-6
d_call: TRBD1
clone_size: -
cdr3_nt: TGTGCCAGCAGTTTAGGGGACAGGGGATTTTTCTCACCCCTCCACTTT
cdr3_aa: CASSLGDRGFFSPLHF

v_call: TRBV14
j_call: TRBJ1-1
d_call: -
clone_size: -
cdr3_nt: TGTGCCAGCAGCCAAGAGCCCAGACAGCCTGAAGCTTTCTTT
cdr3_aa: CASSQEPRQPEAFF

v_call: TRBV12-1
j_call: TRBJ2-7
d_call: -
clone_size: -
cdr3_nt: TGTGCCTGGGGGGGGGTCCCCCAGCAGTACTTC
cdr3_aa: CAWGGVPQQYF

v_call: TRBV6-2/TRBV6-3
j_call: TRBJ1-2
d_call: -
clone_size: -
cdr3_nt: TGTGCCAGCAGTTACGAAGGGTTAACGTGGACTCCGGGCTACACCTTC
cdr3_aa: CASSYEGLTWTPGYTF

v_call: TRBV9
j_call: TRBJ1-1
d_call: TRBD1
clone_size: -
cdr3_nt: TGTGCCAGCAGCGCCGGGGGACAGCTGAACACTGAAGCTTTCTTT
cdr3_aa: CASSAGGQLNTEAFF